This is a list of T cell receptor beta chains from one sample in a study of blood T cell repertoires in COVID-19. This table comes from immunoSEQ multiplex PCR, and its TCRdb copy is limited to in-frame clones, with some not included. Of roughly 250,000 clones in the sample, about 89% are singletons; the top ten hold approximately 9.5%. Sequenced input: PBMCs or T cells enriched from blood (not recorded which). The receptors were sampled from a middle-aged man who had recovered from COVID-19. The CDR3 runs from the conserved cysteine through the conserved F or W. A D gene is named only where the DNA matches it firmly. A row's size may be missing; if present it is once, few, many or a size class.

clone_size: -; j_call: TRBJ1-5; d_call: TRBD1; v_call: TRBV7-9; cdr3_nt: TGTGCCAGCAGCTTAGGGGACAGCGGCAATCAGCCCCAGCATTTT; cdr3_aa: CASSLGDSGNQPQHF
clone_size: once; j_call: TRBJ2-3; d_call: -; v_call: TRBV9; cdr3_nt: TGTGCCAGCAGCGTAGAGAGCTCCCCCCAGGTCACAGATACGCAGTATTTT; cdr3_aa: CASSVESSPQVTDTQYF
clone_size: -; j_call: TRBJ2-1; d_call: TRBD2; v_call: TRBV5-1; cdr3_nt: TGCGCCAGCCGGCTAGCGGGGGAAGGTGAGCAGTTCTTC; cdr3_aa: CASRLAGEGEQFF
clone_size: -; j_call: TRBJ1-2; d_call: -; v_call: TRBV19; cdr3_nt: TGTGCCAGTAGCCTTGACGGGAGCCATGGCTACACCTTC; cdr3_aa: CASSLDGSHGYTF
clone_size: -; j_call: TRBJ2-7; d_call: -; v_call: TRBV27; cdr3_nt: TGTGCCAGCAGTTTATCTGGGACAACCCTACGAAAGCAGTACTTC; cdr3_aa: CASSLSGTTLRKQYF
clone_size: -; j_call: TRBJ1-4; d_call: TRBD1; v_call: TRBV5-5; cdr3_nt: TGTGCCAGCAGCCGACAGGGAGCAACTAATGAAAAACTGTTTTTT; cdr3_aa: CASSRQGATNEKLFF
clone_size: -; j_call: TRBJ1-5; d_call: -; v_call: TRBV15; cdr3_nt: TGTGCCACCAGCAGATTGGCGGGTGGTAATCAGCCCCAGCATTTT; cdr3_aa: CATSRLAGGNQPQHF
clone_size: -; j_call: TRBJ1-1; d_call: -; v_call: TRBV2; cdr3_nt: TGTGCCAGCAGAACGGGAGGGAACACTGAAGCTTTCTTT; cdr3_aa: CASRTGGNTEAFF
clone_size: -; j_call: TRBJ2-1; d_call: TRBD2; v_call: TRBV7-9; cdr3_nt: TGTGCCAGCAGCTTAAGGGTGGGGGGGATGGCGTTTTTCAATGAGCAGTTCTTC; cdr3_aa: CASSLRVGGMAFFNEQFF
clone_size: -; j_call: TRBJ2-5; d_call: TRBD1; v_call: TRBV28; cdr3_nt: TGTGCCAGCAGTTTAGAGCAGGGGGCTAAAGAGACCCAGTACTTC; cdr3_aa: CASSLEQGAKETQYF
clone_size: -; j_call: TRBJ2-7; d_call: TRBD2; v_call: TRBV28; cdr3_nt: TGTGCCAGCAGTTTGGAACTAGCGGGAGGGGACAGAGGTGACGAGCAGTACTTC; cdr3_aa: CASSLELAGGDRGDEQYF
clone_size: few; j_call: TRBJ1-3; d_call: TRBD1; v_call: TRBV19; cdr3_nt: TGTGCCACCGAACCAGGACAGGTCGGAAACACCATATATTTT; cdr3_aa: CATEPGQVGNTIYF
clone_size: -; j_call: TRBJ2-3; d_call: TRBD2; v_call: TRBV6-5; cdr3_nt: TGTGCCAGCAGTTACTCCACAGCGGGGGGGGATAATACGCAGTATTTT; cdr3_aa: CASSYSTAGGDNTQYF
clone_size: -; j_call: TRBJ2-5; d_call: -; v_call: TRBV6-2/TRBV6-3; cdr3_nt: TGTGCCAGCAGTTTCACAGGGAGGGGAGAGACCCAGTACTTC; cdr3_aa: CASSFTGRGETQYF
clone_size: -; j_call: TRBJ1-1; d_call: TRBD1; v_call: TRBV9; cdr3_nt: TGTGCCAGCAGCGGAAGACAGGGTGGTGGCACTGAAGCTTTCTTT; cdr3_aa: CASSGRQGGGTEAFF
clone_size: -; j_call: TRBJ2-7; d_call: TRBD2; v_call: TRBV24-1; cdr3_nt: TGTGCCACCAGTGACCACCGGACTAGCGGAAACCACTACGAGCAGTACTTC; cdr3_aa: CATSDHRTSGNHYEQYF
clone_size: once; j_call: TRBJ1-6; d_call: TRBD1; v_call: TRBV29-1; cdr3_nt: TGCAGCGTTGGGGACAGGGTTAATTCACCCCTCCACTTT; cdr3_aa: CSVGDRVNSPLHF
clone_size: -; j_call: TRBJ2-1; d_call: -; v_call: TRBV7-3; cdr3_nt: TGTGCCAGCAGCGGAACAGGGAGTAACTACAATGAGCAGTTCTTC; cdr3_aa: CASSGTGSNYNEQFF
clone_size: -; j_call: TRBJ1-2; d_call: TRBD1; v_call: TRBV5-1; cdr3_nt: TGCGCCAGCAGCTTGGAACAGGGGGGAGCTAACTATGGCTACACCTTC; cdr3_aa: CASSLEQGGANYGYTF
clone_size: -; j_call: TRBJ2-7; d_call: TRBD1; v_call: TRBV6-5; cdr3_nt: TGTGCCAGCAGGACCGGGACAGCCTACGAGCAGTACTTC; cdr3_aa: CASRTGTAYEQYF
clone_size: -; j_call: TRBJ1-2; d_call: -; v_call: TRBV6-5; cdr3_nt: TGTGCCAGCAGCAGGGGTGAATTCTATGGCTACACCTTC; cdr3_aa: CASSRGEFYGYTF
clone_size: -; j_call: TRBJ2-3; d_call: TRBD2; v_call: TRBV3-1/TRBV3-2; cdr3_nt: TGTGCCAGCAGCCATTACTCCGGGACTAGCGGGAGCACAGATACGCAGTATTTT; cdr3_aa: CASSHYSGTSGSTDTQYF
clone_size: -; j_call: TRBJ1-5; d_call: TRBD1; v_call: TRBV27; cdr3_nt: TGTGCCAGCAGTCCAGGGGACAGGGCAATGCCCCAGCATTTT; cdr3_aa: CASSPGDRAMPQHF
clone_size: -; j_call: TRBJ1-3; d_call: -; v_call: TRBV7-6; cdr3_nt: TGTGCCAGCAGCTTAATCGAACTAACAGGGATCTCTGGAAACACCATATATTTT; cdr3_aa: CASSLIELTGISGNTIYF
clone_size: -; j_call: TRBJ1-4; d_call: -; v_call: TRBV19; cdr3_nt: TGTGCCAGTAGTATACTGCGGGCCGGGCCGGATGAAAAACTGTTTTTT; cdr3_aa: CASSILRAGPDEKLFF
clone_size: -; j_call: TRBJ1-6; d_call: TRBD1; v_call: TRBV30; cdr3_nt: TGTGCCTGGAGTATACAGGGGGCAGTTTCACCCCTCCACTTT; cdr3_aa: CAWSIQGAVSPLHF
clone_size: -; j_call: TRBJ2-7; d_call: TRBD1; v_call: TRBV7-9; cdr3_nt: TGTGCCAGCAGCTCCAGGACAGGATTCTCCTACGAGCAGTACTTC; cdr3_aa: CASSSRTGFSYEQYF
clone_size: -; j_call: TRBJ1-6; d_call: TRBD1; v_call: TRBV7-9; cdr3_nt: TGTGCCAGCAGCTTAGGTGGACAGGGATTGGATTCACCCCTCCACTTT; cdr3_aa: CASSLGGQGLDSPLHF
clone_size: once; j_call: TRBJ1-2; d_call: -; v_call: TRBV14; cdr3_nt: TGTGCCAGCAGCCAAAGGGGCGGGAACGGCTACACCTTC; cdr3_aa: CASSQRGGNGYTF
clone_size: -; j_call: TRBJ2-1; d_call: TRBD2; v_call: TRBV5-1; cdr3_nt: TGCGCCAGCAGTCCCGCCGGGGGGTCCTCCTACAATGAGCAGTTCTTC; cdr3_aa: CASSPAGGSSYNEQFF
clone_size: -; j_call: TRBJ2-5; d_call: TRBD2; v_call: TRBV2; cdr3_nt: TGTGCCAGCAGTGTCGGTAGCGGGGGGACCCAAGAGACCCAGTACTTC; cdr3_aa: CASSVGSGGTQETQYF
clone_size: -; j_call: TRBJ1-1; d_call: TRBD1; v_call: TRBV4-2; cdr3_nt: TGTGCCAGCAGCTCGCATTTACAGGGGATCATGAACACTGAAGCTTTCTTT; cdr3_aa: CASSSHLQGIMNTEAFF
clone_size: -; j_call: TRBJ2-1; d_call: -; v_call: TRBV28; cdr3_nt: TGTGCCAGCAGTTTTGACTCCCTCTCCTACAATGAGCAGTTCTTC; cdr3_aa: CASSFDSLSYNEQFF
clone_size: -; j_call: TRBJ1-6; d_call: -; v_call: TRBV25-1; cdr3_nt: TGTGCCAGCAGAGGACAGAATTCACCCCTCCACTTT; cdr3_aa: CASRGQNSPLHF
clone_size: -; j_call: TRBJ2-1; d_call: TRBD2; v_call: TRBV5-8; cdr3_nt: TGTGCCGGAAGACTAGCGGGAGCGAATGAGCAGTTCTTC; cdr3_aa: CAGRLAGANEQFF
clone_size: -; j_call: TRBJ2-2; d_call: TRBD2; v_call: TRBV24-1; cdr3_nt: TGTGCCACCAGTGATCGTGAGACTAGCGGGGGTCATAAGCTGTTTTTT; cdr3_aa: CATSDRETSGGHKLFF
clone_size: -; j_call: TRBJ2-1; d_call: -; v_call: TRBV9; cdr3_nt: TGTGCCAGCAGCCCTCAGATAGGGGCCGTCTCCTACAATGAGCAGTTCTTC; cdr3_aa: CASSPQIGAVSYNEQFF
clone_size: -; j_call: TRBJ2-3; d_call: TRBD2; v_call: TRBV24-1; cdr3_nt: TGTGCCACCAGTGATCCACTAGCGAGTGGAACAGATACGCAGTATTTT; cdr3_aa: CATSDPLASGTDTQYF
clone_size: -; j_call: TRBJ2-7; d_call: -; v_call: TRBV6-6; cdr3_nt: TGTGCCAGCAGTTACGCTAATTCCTACGAGCAGTACTTC; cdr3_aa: CASSYANSYEQYF
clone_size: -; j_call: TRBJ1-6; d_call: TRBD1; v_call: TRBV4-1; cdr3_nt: TGCGCCAGCAGCCAAGGGACAGGGAACAGGAGGAATTCACCCCTCCACTTT; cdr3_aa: CASSQGTGNRRNSPLHF
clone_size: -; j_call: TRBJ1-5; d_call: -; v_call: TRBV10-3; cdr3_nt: TGTGCCATCAGACAGGCAGGGGATAGCAATCAGCCCCAGCATTTT; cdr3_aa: CAIRQAGDSNQPQHF
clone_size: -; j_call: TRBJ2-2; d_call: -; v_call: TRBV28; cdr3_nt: TGTGCCAGCAGTCCGGGGACTGGTAGTGTCGCGAACACCGGGGAGCTGTTTTTT; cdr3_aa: CASSPGTGSVANTGELFF
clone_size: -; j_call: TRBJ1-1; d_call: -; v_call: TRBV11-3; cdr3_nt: TGTGCCAGCAGTTCCCAAATGAACACTGAAGCTTTCTTT; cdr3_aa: CASSSQMNTEAFF
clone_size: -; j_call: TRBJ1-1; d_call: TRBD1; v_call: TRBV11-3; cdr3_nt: TGTGCCAGCAGACCCGGGACAGGGGTCACTGAAGCTTTCTTT; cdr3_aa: CASRPGTGVTEAFF
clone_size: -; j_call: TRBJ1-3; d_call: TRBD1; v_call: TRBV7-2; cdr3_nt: TGTGCCAGCAGCTTAGCCCGACAGGGGACTGGAAACACCATATATTTT; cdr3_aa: CASSLARQGTGNTIYF
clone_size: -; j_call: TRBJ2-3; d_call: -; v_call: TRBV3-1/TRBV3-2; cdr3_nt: TGTGCCAGCAGCCAAGCATCCAGCACAGATACGCAGTATTTT; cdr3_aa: CASSQASSTDTQYF
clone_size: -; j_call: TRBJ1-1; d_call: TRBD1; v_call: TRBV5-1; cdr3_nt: TGCGCCAGCAGCCCGGCCGGGACAGTGAACACTGAAGCTTTCTTT; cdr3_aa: CASSPAGTVNTEAFF
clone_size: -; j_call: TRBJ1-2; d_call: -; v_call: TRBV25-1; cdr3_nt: TGTGCCAGCACCGGACAAGACTATGGCTACACCTTC; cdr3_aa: CASTGQDYGYTF
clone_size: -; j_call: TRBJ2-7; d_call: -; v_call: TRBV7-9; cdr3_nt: TGTGCCAGCAGCTTACTGACAAGTCCCAGCTCCTACGAGCAGTACTTC; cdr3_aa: CASSLLTSPSSYEQYF
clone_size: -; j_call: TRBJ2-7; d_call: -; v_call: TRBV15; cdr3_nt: TGTGCCACCAGCAGAGAGACTCTGCCACCTCGGATCGAGCAGTACTTC; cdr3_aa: CATSRETLPPRIEQYF
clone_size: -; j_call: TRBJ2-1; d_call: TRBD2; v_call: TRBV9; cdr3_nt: TGTGCCAGCAGCGTCGGCCTAGCGGGAGGAGCTGAGCAGTTCTTC; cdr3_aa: CASSVGLAGGAEQFF